This TCR beta chain was retrieved from a study of spatial heterogeneity in lung cancer (dated by TCRdb to the late 2010s). Regarding the research as a whole: Donors were 72 patients with early-stage, untreated non-small cell lung cancer from the lung TRACERx cohort. Follow-up PBMC samples were sequenced whenever the samples were available, and the median time to follow-up was two to three years after resection. Beta-chain transcripts were consistently detected in greater numbers than alpha-chain transcripts, which likely reflected higher beta-chain transcript abundance. In the raw uncorrected reads, each unique combination of TCR and UMI appeared more than ten times on average. In non-small cell lung cancer, the study quantitatively compared TCR alpha and beta repertoires across several tumor regions, matched nontumor lung, and blood. The study linked features of the TCR repertoire to counts of nonsynonymous mutations, which were determined by whole-exome sequencing of tumor tissue. At surgery, both alpha and beta chains were TCR-sequenced in 200 to 250 tumor regions, over 61 matched nontumor lung samples and a few dozen PBMC samples.

This clonotype was counted only a few times. Its specific antigen is unknown. Per-base quality was not reported, and no clone a single base away is much larger than it. From the cysteine up to the phenylalanine, the CDR3 has a length of 18 residues. The sequence is cut down to CDR3 DNA, 54 bases in frame from base 1. The V end gives up 1 base and the J end 2 bases, leaving 11 bases in the junction not matched to a gene. Reading the germline V gene gives CDR1 MGHRA and CDR2 YSYEKL. Libraries were made using 5' RACE. TCRdb names NextSeq 500 as the instrument used. To allow correction of PCR and sequencing errors, the TCR library protocol tagged every TCR cDNA molecule with a unique molecular identifier. Turning to the authors' computational methods: Decombinator tools were used for TCR identification, UMI-based error correction and CDR3 extraction. TCRs above a frequency of 2 per 1,000, corresponding to the top 1% of the tumor frequency distribution, were defined as expanded. Rényi diversity was computed with the R vegan package after subsampling each repertoire 100 times to 5,000 TCRs. CDR3 similarity networks were constructed using string-kernel similarity of amino acid triplets, with links drawn between CDR3s whose pairwise similarity was above 0.82. TCRdb applied fastp at Q25 and MiXCR to the public reads, then kept only in-frame beta chains. Merged by CDR3 protein, the rows form single entries marked with the most common genes and DNA. The V and J calls here are based on TCRdb, not the publication. Across this sample there are about 94,000 distinct CDR3 sequences, with just under 20% seen only once. 20% to 25% of the sample belongs to the ten largest clones.

The meaning of the sample's time point label: blood at routine non-recurrence follow-up after resection. TCR sequencing used whole RNA extracted from tumor and nontumor lung tissue, or from cryopreserved PBMC samples, without cell sorting. Patients were selected for TCR sequencing only if sufficient RNA was available from at least two tumor regions. What the authors observed across the whole study: Only approximately 13 patients were included in comparisons of baseline and follow-up blood repertoires. Additional single-cell paired TCR alpha and beta sequencing was considered necessary to confirm, at a functional level, the hypothesis that regional TCRs recognize regional mutations. Ubiquitous expanded tumor TCRs were found in blood more often at tumor resection than at routine follow-up.

The sequence was collected from a male donor with early-stage non-small cell lung cancer. The chain joins TRBV4-1 to TRBJ1-1; TRBD1 agrees with 9 junctional bases. Sequences were derived from PBMCs, sampled at follow-up. CDR3 protein: CASSQGPITGGKNTEAFF. In nucleotide form, the sequence is TGCGCCAGCAGCCAAGGACCCATTACAGGGGGCAAAAACACTGAAGCTTTCTTT.